The 19 T cell receptor beta chains below were found in one sample sequenced in a study of CD8 T cells in Susac syndrome. Random hexamers were used to reverse transcribe the RNA input (about 0.5 to 1 ug). Each CDR3 protein gets one entry after TCRdb re-called the immunoSEQ multiplex PCR reads with MiXCR. In the table there are about 180,000 distinct CDR3 sequences, 94% of which are singletons. What was sequenced was CD4+ T cells from PBMCs. The receptor set was obtained from a human donor with Susac syndrome.

The rearrangement links TRBV7-9 to TRBJ2-1, with 12 bases aligning to TRBD2. Germline lookup yields CDR1 SEHNR and CDR2 FQNEAQ (reference sequence). The CDR3 is made up of 18 amino acids. V shed 2 bases and J 4 bases; nucleotides not matched to a gene: 9. The CDR3 bases are TGTGCCAGCAGCTTAAAGGTCCGACTAGCGGGGGTATACAATGAGCAGTTCTTC. Amino acids: CASSLKVRLAGVYNEQFF. Based on the CDR3 plus reference TRBV7-9 and TRBJ2-1, the full variable domain is DTGVSQNPRHKITKRGQNVTFRCDPISEHNRLYWYRQTLGQGPEFLTYFQNEAQLEKSRLLSDRFSAERPKGSFSTLEIQRTEQGDSAMYLCASSLKVRLAGVYNEQFFGPGTRLTVL.

This clonotype showed up just once. A junction boundary mismatches the germline segment, possibly from a read error. V and J are TRBV7-7 and TRBJ2-2; 7 bases map to TRBD1. The CDR3 consists of 15 residues. Germline V gene sequence: CDR1 SSHAT, CDR2 FNYEAQ (reference sequence). Written as DNA, the CDR3 is TGTGCTAGCAGCCCCAGGACAGGAATCACCTCCGAGCTGTTTTTT. It codes for CASSPRTGITSELFF.

V is TRBV3-1 and J is TRBJ2-1, with D hard to call. Germline V CDR1 and CDR2: LGHDT, YNNKEL (reference sequence). The CDR3 is made up of 12 amino acids. The V end lost 0 bases, the J end lost 8 bases, and 5 bases lay between the germline ends. The CDR3 sequence is CASSQDGDEQFF. CDR3 DNA: TGTGCCAGCAGCCAAGACGGTGATGAGCAGTTCTTC.

The rearrangement uses TRBV19 and TRBJ1-1, with D maybe TRBD1 (6 bases). The germline V gene has CDR1 LNHDA and CDR2 SQIVND (reference sequence). The V and J ends lost 7 bases and 3 bases respectively, with 15 bases between them. This CDR3 contains 14 residues. CDR3 DNA: TGTGCCAGTACTCCGCTCGGGGGCCACACTGAAGCTTTCTTT. Protein: CASTPLGGHTEAFF.

The chain links TRBV5-1 to TRBJ2-7; 8 bases are shared with TRBD1. The CDR3 totals 14 residues. CDR1 and CDR2 from the germline V gene are SGHRS and YFSETQ. V lost 3 bases to trimming and J lost 2 bases; unmatched junction nucleotides: 4. CDR3 amino acids: CASSSGQATYEQYF. The CDR3 nucleotides read TGCGCCAGCAGCTCGGGACAGGCAACCTACGAGCAGTACTTC. The variable domain in full, completed from reference TRBV5-1 and TRBJ2-7, reads KAGVTQTPRYLIKTRGQQVTLSCSPISGHRSVSWYQQTPGQGLQFLFEYFSETQRNKGNFPGRFSGRQFSNSRSEMNVSTLELGDSALYLCASSSGQATYEQYFGPGTRLTVT.

The chain recombines TRBV9 with TRBJ1-5; D is possibly TRBD1 (6 bases). V was cut by 2 bases and J by 9 bases, with 15 bases left in between. The CDR3 has 14 residues. Germline V gene data show CDR1 as SGDLS and CDR2 as YYNGEE. CDR3 sequence: CASSVDSTRGPQHF. Here the CDR3 DNA reads TGTGCCAGCAGCGTGGACAGTACGAGGGGGCCCCAGCATTTT.

The rearrangement joins TRBV7-2 to TRBJ2-3; TRBD1 aligns across 9 bases. This CDR3 spans 16 amino acids. From germline, CDR1 is SGHTA and CDR2 FQGNSA. Trimming at V came to 5 bases and at J to 3 bases, leaving 9 bases not matched to a gene. This CDR3 reads CASSMPGQGKTDTQYF. CDR3 sequence (DNA): TGTGCCAGCAGCATGCCGGGACAGGGAAAGACAGATACGCAGTATTTT.

CDR3 bases: TGTGCCAGCAGCTTGGGGAGTCCCACTGAAGCTTTCTTT. Translation: CASSLGSPTEAFF. The V gene is TRBV7-9, the J gene TRBJ1-1; D remains unclear. With 3 bases removed from V and 4 bases from J, the gap between germline ends came to 9 bases. The CDR3 has 13 amino acids. CDR1 is SEHNR and CDR2 is FQNEAQ in the germline V gene (reference sequence). The variable domain in full, with the rest retrieved from reference TRBV7-9 and TRBJ1-1, is DTGVSQNPRHKITKRGQNVTFRCDPISEHNRLYWYRQTLGQGPEFLTYFQNEAQLEKSRLLSDRFSAERPKGSFSTLEIQRTEQGDSAMYLCASSLGSPTEAFFGQGTRLTVV.

The count of this clonotype is one. The genes are TRBV7-2 and TRBJ2-3; perhaps D is TRBD1 or TRBD2 (5 bases each). V was cut by 2 bases and J by 0 bases, with 18 bases left in between. Germline V gives CDR1 SGHTA, CDR2 FQGNSA. This CDR3 spans 18 amino acids. The CDR3 spells CASSLRGVARDSTDTQYF. The CDR3 DNA follows: TGTGCCAGCAGCTTAAGGGGTGTAGCGCGTGATAGCACAGATACGCAGTATTTT.

The chain links TRBV6-6 to TRBJ1-5; 7 bases agree with TRBD1. Germline trimming cut 2 bases from V and 2 bases from J; bases unmatched to any gene: 6. The V gene's germline CDR1 is MNHNY and CDR2 SVGAGI (reference sequence). The CDR3 length is 16 residues. CDR3 in DNA: TGTGCCAGCAGTTACGCGACCAGGGGGGGCAATCAGCCCCAGCATTTT. This encodes CASSYATRGGNQPQHF.

The rearrangement links TRBV2 to TRBJ1-2; D call uncertain. V lost 6 bases, J lost 8 bases, and 16 bases lay in between. Germline CDR1 reads SNHLY; CDR2 reads FYNNEI. This CDR3 has 13 amino acids. In nucleotides, the CDR3 is TGTGCCAGCAGCTCCGGGCCCAATAAAGGCTACACCTTC. Its protein product is CASSSGPNKGYTF.

This clonotype came up once. V is TRBV6-1 and J is TRBJ2-3; weak D call: TRBD2 (5 bases). CDR3 size: 14 residues. V was shortened by 4 bases and J by 3 bases, with 11 bases between the two germline ends. CDR1 and CDR2 (germline): MNHNS, SASEGT. CDR3 sequence: CASSGGMSTDTQYF. The DNA for the CDR3 is TGTGCCAGCAGTGGAGGGATGTCGACAGATACGCAGTATTTT.

The genes are TRBV6-5 and TRBJ2-7; D could derive from TRBD1 or TRBD2 (5 bases each). CDR3 length: 14 residues. The V end lost 6 bases, the J end lost 2 bases, and 14 bases lay between the germline ends. Germline CDR1 reads MNHEY; CDR2 reads SVGAGI. This chain's CDR3 is CASSFGDHTYEQYF. The CDR3 DNA reads as TGTGCCAGCAGCTTCGGGGACCATACCTACGAGCAGTACTTC.

The chain joins TRBV20-1 to TRBJ1-2; possibly TRBD1 for D (5 bases). CDR3 length: 14 residues. Trimming left V 3 bases short and J 7 bases short, with 18 bases between. Germline CDR1 is DFQATT and CDR2 is SNEGSKA (reference sequence). CDR3 in DNA: TGCAGTGCTAGTGGAACCGGGGGAGTGGGTGGCTACACCTTC. Protein product: CSASGTGGVGGYTF.

V gene TRBV20-1 combines with J gene TRBJ2-5; 8 bases match TRBD2. CDR1 is DFQATT, CDR2 SNEGSKA, per germline (reference sequence). V lost 5 bases, J lost 2 bases, and 10 bases stayed unmatched. CDR3 size: 15 residues. The CDR3 loop is CSAHPVAGRQETQYF. The DNA for the CDR3 is TGCAGTGCTCACCCTGTAGCGGGGCGACAAGAGACCCAGTACTTC.

The V call is TRBV2, the J call TRBJ2-7; D uncertain. The CDR3 has 11 residues. With 6 bases removed from V and 5 bases from J, the gap between germline ends came to 8 bases. The germline V gene encodes CDR1 SNHLY and CDR2 FYNNEI. The CDR3 region is CASSTEDEQYF. The CDR3 nucleotides read TGTGCCAGCAGCACAGAAGACGAGCAGTACTTC.

This clonotype was seen a single time. The gene calls are TRBV3-1 and TRBJ1-2; D perhaps matches TRBD1 (5 bases). Deletions cut 5 bases from V and 10 bases from J, with 14 bases between. Germline loops: CDR1 LGHDT, CDR2 YNNKEL (reference sequence). The CDR3 runs 12 residues. The DNA of the CDR3 is TGTGCCAGCAGCAACCAAGGGGCAGACTACACCTTC. This encodes CASSNQGADYTF.

The rearrangement links TRBV4-2 to TRBJ2-7; no reliable D call. The germline gives CDR1 LGHNA, CDR2 YNFKEQ. V was clipped by 0 bases and J by 2 bases, with 11 bases between them. This CDR3 has 15 amino acids. CDR3 region: CASSQDEASTYEQYF. CDR3 nucleotides: TGTGCCAGCAGCCAAGATGAGGCCAGTACCTACGAGCAGTACTTC.

The J gene is TRBJ1-4, the V gene TRBV7-2; possible D gene TRBD1, 5 bases. V lost 5 bases to trimming and J lost 13 bases, with 17 bases between them. CDR1 SGHTA and CDR2 FQGNSA come from the germline V gene. The CDR3 loop spans 13 amino acids. CDR3 amino acids: CASSSEQGSRLFF. Here the CDR3 DNA reads TGTGCCAGCAGCAGTGAGCAGGGTAGTAGACTGTTTTTT.